A single sample gave rise to the 29 T cell receptor beta chains below, sequenced in a study of blood T cells in healthy people across ages. Together with a sample-barcoded 5' primer, a J-beta primer mix was included in a second PCR lasting about 6 to 11 cycles. TCRdb recomputed calls from the 5' RACE reads with MiXCR, one row per CDR3 protein. The repertoire holds roughly 700,000 distinct CDR3 sequences, roughly 49% seen once, with roughly a third in the top ten. The material sequenced was blood. The receptors shown here come from a woman aged 55-75 years in good health.

The chain has TRBV20-1 and TRBJ2-3, with no clear D. Germline loops: CDR1 DFQATT, CDR2 SNEGSKA (reference sequence). V lost 0 bases and J 6 bases, leaving 10 bases between the germline ends. This CDR3 has 13 residues. The CDR3 sequence: CSARDPASDTQYF. CDR3 DNA: TGCAGTGCTAGAGATCCAGCCTCTGATACGCAGTATTTT.

The V call is TRBV6-2 or TRBV6-3, the J call TRBJ2-3; 10 bases are a match to TRBD2. This CDR3 has 17 amino acids. Germline V CDR1 and CDR2: MNHEY, SVGEGT. V gave up 5 bases and J gave up 3 bases; unmatched junction bases: 11. As DNA, the CDR3 is TGTGCCAGCAGTCCCCTTAAAGCGGGAGGGTATACAGATACGCAGTATTTT. This codes for CASSPLKAGGYTDTQYF.

The chain has TRBV2 and TRBJ1-4; 9 nucleotides match TRBD1. The CDR3 covers 13 residues. Trimming removed 8 bases from V and 8 bases from J; junction bases left unmatched: 6. Germline V CDR1 and CDR2: SNHLY, FYNNEI. The CDR3 DNA sequence: TGTGCCAGCGCCGGGACAGGGCAAGAAAAACTGTTTTTT. It yields the protein CASAGTGQEKLFF.

The chain carries TRBV15 and TRBJ2-2; D is unresolved. The CDR3 is 13 residues long. Germline assignment: CDR1 LNHNV and CDR2 YYDKDF (reference sequence). Trimming stripped 5 bases from V and 1 base from J, with 5 bases between. CDR3 DNA sequence: TGTGCCACCAGCCCAGGGAACACCGGGGAGCTGTTTTTT. Protein: CATSPGNTGELFF.

The chain carries TRBV18 and TRBJ1-4, with D hard to call. The germline V and J ends were trimmed by 5 bases and 8 bases, with 15 bases remaining between them. The germline V gene has CDR1 KGHSH and CDR2 LQKENI. This CDR3 has 14 amino acids. This chain's CDR3 is CASSTHTGMEKLFF. The CDR3 nucleotides read TGTGCCAGCTCAACCCATACGGGAATGGAAAAACTGTTTTTT.

This clonotype was seen a handful of times. The gene calls are TRBV6-6 and TRBJ2-5, with 13 bases identical to TRBD2. Germline loops: CDR1 MNHNY, CDR2 SVGAGI (reference sequence). The CDR3 sequence is 16 residues long. Trimming at V came to 6 bases and at J to 2 bases, leaving 6 bases not matched to a gene. Here the CDR3 DNA reads TGTGCCAGCAGAGACTGGACTAGCGGGAGACAAGAGACCCAGTACTTC. It yields the protein CASRDWTSGRQETQYF.

The V gene is TRBV6-5, the J gene TRBJ2-7; D perhaps matches TRBD1 (6 bases). This CDR3 is built from 14 residues. Trimming took 5 bases from V and 6 from J, leaving 17 bases between them. Germline CDR1 reads MNHEY; CDR2 reads SVGAGI. The DNA of the CDR3 is TGTGCCAGCAGTCAAACCTCCCAGGGGAGCGAGCAGTACTTC. Amino acids: CASSQTSQGSEQYF.

This clonotype occurred a few times. A clone one base away is much larger, so this may be a read error. The chain recombines TRBV29-1 with TRBJ2-5; D is ambiguous. Between the trimmed V and J ends, which lost 8 bases and 3 bases, there was a span of 16 bases. The CDR3 totals 13 residues. Germline assignment: CDR1 SQVTM and CDR2 ANQGSEA. The CDR3 nucleotides are TGCAGCAGTTGTGCAGGCAGCAAAGAGACCCAGTACTTC. Amino acid sequence: CSSCAGSKETQYF.

The V gene is TRBV20-1, the J gene TRBJ2-7, with a tentative D call TRBD2 (5 bases). The CDR3 extends over 14 amino acids. Per germline, CDR1 DFQATT and CDR2 SNEGSKA (reference sequence). Trimming left V 3 bases short and J 0 bases short, with 12 bases between. The CDR3 DNA reads as TGCAGTGCTAGCCCGGGAAGGAGCTCCTACGAGCAGTACTTC. It specifies CSASPGRSSYEQYF.

This clonotype was picked up a small number of times. The chain is built from TRBV21-1 and TRBJ2-7. TRBV21-1 is a listed pseudogene. This CDR3 has 13 residues. The CDR3 sequence is CASNQTEPYEQYF. CDR3 nucleotide sequence: TGTGCCAGCAACCAGACGGAACCCTACGAGCAGTACTTC.

The chain joins TRBV27 to TRBJ1-1; 7 bases fit TRBD1. The V and J ends lost 8 bases and 0 bases, in that order; junction bases with no gene match: 24. This CDR3 spans 20 amino acids. Germline CDR1 reads MNHEY; CDR2 reads SMNVEV (reference sequence). CDR3 loop: CASGHTIPHRGLHMNTEAFF. Written as DNA, the CDR3 is TGTGCCAGCGGCCACACGATCCCCCACAGGGGCTTACACATGAACACTGAAGCTTTCTTT.

The CDR3 region has the DNA TGTGCCAGCAGCCCCGACAGGCAACGCTCCTACGAGCAGTACTTC. As protein: CASSPDRQRSYEQYF. The V and J genes are TRBV7-2 and TRBJ2-7; weak D call: TRBD1 (6 bases). Germline CDR1 and CDR2: SGHTA and FQGNSA. The CDR3 runs 15 residues. V was cut by 5 bases and J by 0 bases, with 14 bases left in between.

The chain combines TRBV7-9 with TRBJ1-2; D perhaps matches TRBD1 (5 bases). V was trimmed by 5 bases and J by 4 bases, leaving 11 bases between them. From germline, CDR1 is SEHNR and CDR2 FQNEAQ (reference sequence). This CDR3 is built from 13 residues. Written as DNA, the CDR3 is TGTGCCAGCAGCCAAGGGGTACTCTATGGCTACACCTTC. Protein: CASSQGVLYGYTF.

This clonotype has a handful of counts. The chain recombines TRBV7-8 with TRBJ2-4, with 8 nucleotides matching TRBD1. CDR3 size: 19 residues. V lost 5 bases and J lost 0; bases outside the gene matches: 15. Germline values: CDR1 SGHVS, CDR2 FQNEAQ. The DNA for the CDR3 is TGTGCCAGCAGCCCCCGGGACAGGTCCCAATCGCTAGCCAAAAACATTCAGTACTTC. Protein product: CASSPRDRSQSLAKNIQYF.

This clonotype occurred once. V is TRBV18 and J is TRBJ2-5; 8 bases are shared with TRBD2. Per germline, CDR1 KGHSH and CDR2 LQKENI. V was clipped by 2 bases and J by 2 bases; unmatched bases: 7. The CDR3 totals 16 residues. Written as DNA, the CDR3 is TGTGCCAGCTCACCAGTCAGTAGCGGGGAACAAGAGACCCAGTACTTC. It encodes CASSPVSSGEQETQYF.

This clonotype has just a few counts. V usage is TRBV28 and J usage is TRBJ2-4, with 8 bases fitting TRBD2. V lost 2 bases, J lost 9 bases, and 6 bases stayed unmatched. CDR3 length: 14 residues. Per the germline V gene, CDR1 is MDHEN and CDR2 is SYDVKM. CDR3 residues: CASSLTGGPGIQYF. In nucleotides, the CDR3 is TGTGCCAGCAGTTTAACGGGAGGGCCGGGCATTCAGTACTTC.

The rearrangement joins TRBV3-1 to TRBJ2-3; maybe TRBD2 (6 bases). With 8 bases removed from V and 0 bases from J, the gap between germline ends came to 15 bases. Germline V gene data show CDR1 as LGHDT and CDR2 as YNNKEL (reference sequence). There are 15 residues in the CDR3. The CDR3 sequence is CASGETGASTDTQYF. The CDR3 DNA reads TGTGCCAGCGGTGAAACGGGAGCTAGCACAGATACGCAGTATTTT.

The genes are TRBV7-2 and TRBJ1-1; D gene unclear. V was trimmed by 2 bases and J by 4 bases, leaving 11 bases between them. The CDR3 contains 14 residues. The germline gives CDR1 SGHTA, CDR2 FQGNSA. CDR3 bases: TGTGCCAGCAGCTTAAAGGGCTGGGGCACTGAAGCTTTCTTT. Its protein is CASSLKGWGTEAFF.

V is TRBV6-2 or TRBV6-3 and J is TRBJ2-4; 8 nucleotides line up with TRBD2. V dropped 0 bases and J dropped 0; count of bases not matched to a gene: 4. Germline CDR1 reads MNHEY; CDR2 reads SVGEGT. The CDR3 contains 17 residues. CDR3 sequence (DNA): TGTGCCAGCAGTTACTCGTGGCTAGCGGGAGCCAAAAACATTCAGTACTTC. Translating it yields CASSYSWLAGAKNIQYF.

This clonotype was detected a few times. The chain has TRBV2 and TRBJ2-5; TRBD1 might be the D (5 bases). CDR3 length: 15 residues. Trimming shortened V by 10 bases and J by 5 bases, and 23 bases separated the two germline ends. Germline CDR1 SNHLY, CDR2 FYNNEI. Written as DNA, the CDR3 is TGTGCCAAACAGGAGCCCACGGCAGGGATCGAGACCCAGTACTTC. The encoded protein is CAKQEPTAGIETQYF.

This clonotype was seen many times. J is TRBJ2-5 and V is TRBV7-2; no reliable D call. V was pared by 2 bases and J by 0 bases, with 7 bases between. This CDR3 contains 14 residues. Per germline, CDR1 SGHTA and CDR2 FQGNSA. The CDR3 is CASSLRSNQETQYF. For the CDR3, the DNA is TGTGCCAGCAGCTTACGTTCCAACCAAGAGACCCAGTACTTC.

DNA of the CDR3: TGCGCCAGCAGCCAAGGTTGGCAAAGCCGGTCACCCCTCCACTTT. Its translation is CASSQGWQSRSPLHF. The chain is built from TRBV4-3 and TRBJ1-6; no clear D. The CDR3 sequence is 15 residues long. V was cut by 1 base and J by 10 bases, with 14 bases left in between. The germline V gene encodes CDR1 LGHNA and CDR2 YSLEER.

In this sample, this clonotype turned up once. This chain links TRBV6-5 with TRBJ1-4; weak D call: TRBD1 (6 bases). CDR1 and CDR2 from the germline V gene are MNHEY and SVGAGI. The CDR3 loop spans 14 amino acids. The V gene lost 5 bases and the J gene lost 7 bases, with 14 bases spanning the gap. The CDR3 DNA sequence: TGTGCCAGCAGTCATCGTTACAGGGTTGAAAAACTGTTTTTT. Amino acids: CASSHRYRVEKLFF.

This clonotype was recorded at least ten times. The genes are TRBV29-1 and TRBJ2-5; D is perhaps TRBD2 (5 bases). Germline CDR1 reads SQVTM; CDR2 reads ANQGSEA. Trimming shortened V by 2 bases and J by 6 bases, and 10 bases separated the two germline ends. This CDR3 comprises 12 residues. In nucleotides, the CDR3 is TGCAGCGTTGAATCGGGGAGCCAGACCCAGTACTTC. This gives the protein CSVESGSQTQYF.

This chain uses TRBV5-1 with TRBJ2-7; D not certain. This CDR3 has 13 amino acids. Looked up from germline, CDR1 is SGHRS and CDR2 is YFSETQ. V shed 0 bases and J shed 5 bases, with 9 bases lying between them. CDR3 bases: TGCGCCAGCAGCTTGGCTTCCGGGCACGAGCAGTACTTC. Residues: CASSLASGHEQYF. Filled out from reference TRBV5-1 and TRBJ2-7, the complete variable domain reads KAGVTQTPRYLIKTRGQQVTLSCSPISGHRSVSWYQQTPGQGLQFLFEYFSETQRNKGNFPGRFSGRQFSNSRSEMNVSTLELGDSALYLCASSLASGHEQYFGPGTRLTVT.

The gene calls are TRBV5-1 and TRBJ2-1; TRBD2 agrees at 9 bases. CDR3 length: 15 residues. V shed 4 bases, J shed 9 bases, and the junction held 11 bases outside the gene matches. Germline CDR1 is SGHRS and CDR2 is YFSETQ. The CDR3 DNA follows: TGCGCCAGCAGCCTATACTTAGCGGGGGAATCTGAGCAGTTCTTC. It codes for CASSLYLAGESEQFF.

This chain links TRBV4-3 with TRBJ2-4; 9 bases map to TRBD1. CDR3 length equals 15 residues. Germline V CDR1 and CDR2: LGHNA, YSLEER. Germline trimming cut 3 bases from V and 3 bases from J; bases unmatched to any gene: 3. Here the CDR3 reads CASSQGTGSKNIQYF. In nucleotides, the CDR3 is TGCGCCAGCAGCCAGGGGACAGGGAGCAAAAACATTCAGTACTTC.

Concerning this clonotype: With a much larger clone just one base away, this may be a read error. The chain is built from TRBV28 and TRBJ2-7, with TRBD1 identical over 8 bases. The DNA end favors TRBJ2-4, so the J call may be wrong. CDR1 and CDR2 (germline): MDHEN, SYDVKM. This CDR3 is built from 13 residues. The CDR3 spells CASNRQGRNIQYF. The CDR3 region has the DNA TGTGCCAGCAATAGACAGGGGAGGAACATTCAGTACTTC.

On this clonotype: A read error may produce the germline difference seen at one junction end. V is TRBV29-1 and J is TRBJ2-5; unclear D gene. The CDR3 consists of 19 residues. Germline CDR1 is SQVTM and CDR2 is ANQGSEA. The CDR3: CSVEDYERIGSKGQEAQYF. In DNA form, the CDR3 reads TGCAGCGTTGAAGATTACGAGCGAATTGGTTCTAAGGGCCAAGAGGCCCAGTACTTC.